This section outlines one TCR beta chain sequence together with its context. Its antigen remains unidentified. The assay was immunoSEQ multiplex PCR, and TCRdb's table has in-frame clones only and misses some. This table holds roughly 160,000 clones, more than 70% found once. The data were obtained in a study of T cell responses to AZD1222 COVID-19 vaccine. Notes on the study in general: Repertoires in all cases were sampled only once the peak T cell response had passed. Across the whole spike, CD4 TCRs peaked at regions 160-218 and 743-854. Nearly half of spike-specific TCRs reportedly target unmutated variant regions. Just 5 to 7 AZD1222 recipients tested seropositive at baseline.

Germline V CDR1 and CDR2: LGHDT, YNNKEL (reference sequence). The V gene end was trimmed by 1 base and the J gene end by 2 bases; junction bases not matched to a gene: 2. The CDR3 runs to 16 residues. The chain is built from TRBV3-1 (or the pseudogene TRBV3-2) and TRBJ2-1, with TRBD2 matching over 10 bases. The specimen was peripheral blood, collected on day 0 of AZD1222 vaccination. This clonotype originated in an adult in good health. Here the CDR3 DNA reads TGTGCCAGCAGCCAAGGGACTAGCGGAGCCTACAATGAGCAGTTCTTC. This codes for CASSQGTSGAYNEQFF.